This record concerns one T cell receptor beta chain sequence. Its antigen is not identified. CDR1 is PRHDT, CDR2 FYEKMQ, per germline (reference sequence). After removal of 5 bases from V and 3 bases from J, the junction contained 9 bases not matched to a gene. This CDR3 contains 15 residues. This sample stems from a study of cytomegalovirus exposure and HLA in healthy donors. Use of 60 Vbeta and 13 Jbeta primers characterized the PCR. TCRdb's copy holds only in-frame clones and misses some; the assay was immunoSEQ multiplex PCR. The sample includes fewer than 120,000 clones, 60% to 85% of them seen just once. Study-level findings and limits: Later analysis found that TCR beta chains associated with HLA were more clonally expanded than other, equally common chains. Later work found that TCR association rates differed between HLA loci; DRB1 had the most and HLA-C the fewest. Most of the CMV-associated TCR beta chains (in a later analysis) appeared to be HLA-restricted. Later analysis associated a missense DCLRE1C variant with TCR beta V- and J-gene trimming.

This TCR derives from a woman aged 25 to 39 in good health and CMV-seronegative. The sequenced material came from PBMCs. The rearrangement uses TRBV13 and TRBJ1-1; 7 nucleotides agree with TRBD1. The CDR3 nucleotides read TGTGCCAGCAGCCTCGGTGAGGGGGCGTACACTGAAGCTTTCTTT. This codes for CASSLGEGAYTEAFF.